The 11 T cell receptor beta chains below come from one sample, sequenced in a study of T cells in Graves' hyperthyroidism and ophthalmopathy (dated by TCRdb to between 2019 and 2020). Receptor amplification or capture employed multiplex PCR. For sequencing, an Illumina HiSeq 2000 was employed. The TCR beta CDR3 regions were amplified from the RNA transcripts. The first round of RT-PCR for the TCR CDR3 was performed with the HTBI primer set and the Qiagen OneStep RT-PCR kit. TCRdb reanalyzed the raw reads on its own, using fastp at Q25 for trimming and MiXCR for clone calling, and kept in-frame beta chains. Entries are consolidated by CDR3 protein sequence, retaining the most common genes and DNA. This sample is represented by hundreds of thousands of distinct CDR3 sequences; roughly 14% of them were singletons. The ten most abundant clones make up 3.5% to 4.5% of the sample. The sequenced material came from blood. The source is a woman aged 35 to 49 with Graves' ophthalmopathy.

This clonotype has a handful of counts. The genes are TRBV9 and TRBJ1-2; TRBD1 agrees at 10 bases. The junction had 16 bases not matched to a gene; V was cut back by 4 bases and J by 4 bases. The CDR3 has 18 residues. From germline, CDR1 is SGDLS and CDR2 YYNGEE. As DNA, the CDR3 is TGTGCCAGCAGCCCAGAATTCGGACAGGGGGTTTCGAGCTATGGCTACACCTTC. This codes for CASSPEFGQGVSSYGYTF.

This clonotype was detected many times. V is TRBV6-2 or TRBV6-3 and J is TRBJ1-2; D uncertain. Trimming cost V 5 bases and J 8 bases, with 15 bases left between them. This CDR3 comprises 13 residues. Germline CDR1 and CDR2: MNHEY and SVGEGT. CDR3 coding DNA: TGTGCCAGCAGTGATCGACACGACGGGGGCTACACCTTC. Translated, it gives CASSDRHDGGYTF.

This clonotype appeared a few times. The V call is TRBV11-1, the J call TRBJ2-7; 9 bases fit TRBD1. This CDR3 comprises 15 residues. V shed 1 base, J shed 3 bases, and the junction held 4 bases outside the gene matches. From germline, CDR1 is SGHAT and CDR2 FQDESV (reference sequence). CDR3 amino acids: CASSLGRTGDYEQYF. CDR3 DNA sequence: TGTGCCAGCAGCTTAGGTCGGACAGGGGACTACGAGCAGTACTTC.

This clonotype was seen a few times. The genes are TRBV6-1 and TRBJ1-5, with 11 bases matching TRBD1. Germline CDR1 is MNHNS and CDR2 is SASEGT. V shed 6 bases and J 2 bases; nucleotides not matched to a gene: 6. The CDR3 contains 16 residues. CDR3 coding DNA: TGTGCCAGCAGCGCGGACAGGGGGCGAGGCAATCAGCCCCAGCATTTT. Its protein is CASSADRGRGNQPQHF.

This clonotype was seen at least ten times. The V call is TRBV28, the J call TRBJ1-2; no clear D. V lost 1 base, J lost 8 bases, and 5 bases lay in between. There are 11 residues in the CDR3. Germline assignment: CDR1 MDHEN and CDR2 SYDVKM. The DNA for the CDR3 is TGTGCCAGCAGTTTATATGGAGGCTACACCTTC. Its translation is CASSLYGGYTF.

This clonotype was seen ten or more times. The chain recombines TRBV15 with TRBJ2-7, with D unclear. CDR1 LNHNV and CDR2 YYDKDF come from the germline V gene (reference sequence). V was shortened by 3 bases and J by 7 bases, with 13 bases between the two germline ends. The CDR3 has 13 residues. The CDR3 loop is CATSRTTLSEQYF. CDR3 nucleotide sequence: TGTGCCACCAGCAGGACGACGCTCTCGGAGCAGTACTTC.

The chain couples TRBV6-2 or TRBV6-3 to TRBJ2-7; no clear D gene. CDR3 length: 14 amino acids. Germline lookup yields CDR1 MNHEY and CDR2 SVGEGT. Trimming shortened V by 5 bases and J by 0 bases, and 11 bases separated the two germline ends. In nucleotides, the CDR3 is TGTGCCAGCAGTGATAGGTTGAGCTCCTACGAGCAGTACTTC. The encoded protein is CASSDRLSSYEQYF.

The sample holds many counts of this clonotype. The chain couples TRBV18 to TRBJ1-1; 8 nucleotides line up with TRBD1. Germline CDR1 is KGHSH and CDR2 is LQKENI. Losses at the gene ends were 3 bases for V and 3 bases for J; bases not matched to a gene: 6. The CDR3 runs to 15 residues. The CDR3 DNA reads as TGTGCCAGCTCACCTTTAGACAGGGGAGACACTGAAGCTTTCTTT. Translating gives CASSPLDRGDTEAFF.

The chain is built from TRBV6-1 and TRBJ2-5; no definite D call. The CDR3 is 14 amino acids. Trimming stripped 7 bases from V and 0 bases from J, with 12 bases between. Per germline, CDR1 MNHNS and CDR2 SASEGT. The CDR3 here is CASINFPDQETQYF. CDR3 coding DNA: TGTGCCAGCATAAATTTTCCAGACCAAGAGACCCAGTACTTC.

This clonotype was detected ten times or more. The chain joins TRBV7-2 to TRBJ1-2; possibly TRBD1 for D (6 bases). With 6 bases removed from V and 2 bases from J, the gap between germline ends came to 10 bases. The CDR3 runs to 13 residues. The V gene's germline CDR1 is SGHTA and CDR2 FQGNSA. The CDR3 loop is CASRRDRNYGYTF. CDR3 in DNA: TGTGCCAGCAGACGTGACAGGAACTATGGCTACACCTTC.

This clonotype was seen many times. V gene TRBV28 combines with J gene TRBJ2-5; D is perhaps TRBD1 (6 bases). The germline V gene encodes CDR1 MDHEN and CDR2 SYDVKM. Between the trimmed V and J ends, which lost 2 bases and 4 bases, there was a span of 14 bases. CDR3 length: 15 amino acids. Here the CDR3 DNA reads TGTGCCAGCAGTTTAGGCGAGGGGGTGGGAGAGACCCAGTACTTC. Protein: CASSLGEGVGETQYF.